Below, one T cell receptor (beta chain) is given with its context. Its matching antigen is unknown. The V segment lost 8 bases and the J segment 0 bases; nucleotides outside the gene matches: 3. The CDR3 is 16 amino acids. Germline lookup yields CDR1 ENHRY and CDR2 SYGVKD. Clones were sequenced by immunoSEQ multiplex PCR, and TCRdb holds only the in-frame ones, with some missing. Seen here are around 70,000 clones, just over 90% observed once, and the top ten hold 4.9%. Patients had to be free of confetti depigmentation, indicating active vitiligo. These data come from a study of resident and recirculating memory T cells in vitiligo. Study-level background: Genomic DNA was extracted from whole homogenized samples, with no cell sorting. Notes on the study in general: Different lesions suggested infiltration by different T cell clones. No unique dominant TCR clone was found in vitiligo lesions.

The chain couples TRBV10-3 to TRBJ2-6; TRBD1 matches 11 bases. The sequence came from a male donor with vitiligo. What was sequenced was blood. CDR3 coding DNA: TGTGCCATCGGGGGACAGGGGGGCTCTGGGGCCAACGTCCTGACTTTC. It is translated as CAIGGQGGSGANVLTF.